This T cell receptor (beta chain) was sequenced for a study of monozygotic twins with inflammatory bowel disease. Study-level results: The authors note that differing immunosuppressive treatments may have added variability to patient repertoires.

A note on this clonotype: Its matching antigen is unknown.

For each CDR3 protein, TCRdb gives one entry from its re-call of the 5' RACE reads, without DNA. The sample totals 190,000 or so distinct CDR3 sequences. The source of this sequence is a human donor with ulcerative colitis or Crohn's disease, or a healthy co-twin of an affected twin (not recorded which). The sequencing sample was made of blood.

The CDR3 sequence: CAGLREGDTQYF. The gene calls are TRBV6-1 and TRBJ2-3; TCRdb lists TRBD1, though no DNA is available to test this call. The CDR3 is 12 residues long. Germline V lookup: CDR1 MNHNS, CDR2 SASEGT.